This passage covers 15 T cell receptor beta chains from one sample sequenced in a study of T cells in Graves' hyperthyroidism and ophthalmopathy (dated by TCRdb to between 2017 and 2020). The library was generated by multiplex PCR. Sequenced using an Illumina HiSeq 2000. TCR beta CDR3 regions were amplified from RNA transcripts. A first-round RT-PCR of the TCR CDR3 used the HTBI primer set with the Qiagen OneStep RT-PCR kit. TCRdb reworked the public reads: Q25 trimming with fastp, MiXCR clone assembly, productive beta chains retained. Rows with a matching CDR3 protein are joined into one entry that keeps the most common DNA and genes. The sample contains 250,000 to 300,000 distinct CDR3 sequences, approximately 13% of them found a single time. The ten top clones hold 7% to 9.5% of the sample. The material sequenced was blood. The receptor source for this set is a woman aged 40 to 50 with Graves' hyperthyroidism.

This clonotype showed up many times. The J gene is TRBJ2-7, the V gene TRBV2; tentatively, D is TRBD1 (7 bases). Germline CDR1 SNHLY, CDR2 FYNNEI. This CDR3 has 14 residues. V was clipped by 11 bases and J by 3 bases, with 20 bases between them. This CDR3 is CAGRTGTAFYEQYF. The CDR3 nucleotides read TGTGCCGGGAGGACCGGGACAGCATTCTACGAGCAGTACTTC.

The chain employs TRBV7-9 and TRBJ2-7; 9 bases agree with TRBD1. V lost 4 bases to trimming and J lost 10 bases; unmatched junction nucleotides: 11. CDR1 and CDR2 (germline): SEHNR, FQNEAQ (reference sequence). The CDR3 loop spans 14 amino acids. The CDR3 DNA sequence: TGTGCCAGCAGCTCGGCCGGGACAGGGTCCGACCAGTACTTC. This encodes CASSSAGTGSDQYF.

This clonotype appeared many times. CDR3 nucleotides: TGTGCCAGCAGCTTAGCTTCCCCCACAGATACGCAGTATTTT. Translated, it gives CASSLASPTDTQYF. The V gene is TRBV13, the J gene TRBJ2-3, with no clear D. Looked up from germline, CDR1 is PRHDT and CDR2 is FYEKMQ (reference sequence). The CDR3 is 14 residues long. The V end lost 1 base, the J end lost 2 bases, and 7 bases lay between the germline ends.

In its sample, this clonotype was seen many times. The chain joins TRBV2 to TRBJ1-5; D is unresolved. V was pared by 2 bases and J by 4 bases, with 15 bases between. The germline CDR1 and CDR2 sequences are SNHLY and FYNNEI. The CDR3 has 16 residues. The CDR3 reads CASSERLWTSNQPQHF. CDR3 coding DNA: TGTGCCAGCAGTGAAAGGCTTTGGACCTCAAATCAGCCCCAGCATTTT.

The chain employs TRBV6-1 and TRBJ1-3, with D tentatively TRBD1 (5 bases). This CDR3 has 14 amino acids. V gave up 9 bases and J gave up 4 bases, with 16 bases separating them. Per the germline V gene, CDR1 is MNHNS and CDR2 is SASEGT. In nucleotides, the CDR3 is TGTGCCAGTCGCACGGGGCCGAGAGGAAACACCATATATTTT. Amino acids: CASRTGPRGNTIYF.

This clonotype showed up many times. The chain uses TRBV13 and TRBJ2-7; no definite D call. Germline V gene lookup returns CDR1 PRHDT and CDR2 FYEKMQ (reference sequence). The CDR3 has 13 residues. Trimming stripped 5 bases from V and 5 bases from J, with 13 bases between. In DNA, the CDR3 is TGTGCCAGCAGCCGACCCGGAAGGGACGAGCAGTACTTC. Protein product: CASSRPGRDEQYF. Combining the CDR3 with reference TRBV13 and TRBJ2-7 gives the whole variable domain AAGVIQSPRHLIKEKRETATLKCYPIPRHDTVYWYQQGPGQDPQFLISFYEKMQSDKGSIPDRFSAQQFSDYHSELNMSSLELGDSALYFCASSRPGRDEQYFGPGTRLTVT.

This clonotype occurred many times. This chain uses TRBV24-1 with TRBJ2-1; TRBD1 agrees at 7 bases. Germline CDR1 reads KGHDR; CDR2 reads SFDVKD. This CDR3 contains 14 residues. The V gene end was trimmed by 3 bases and the J gene end by 11 bases; junction bases not matched to a gene: 9. CDR3 bases: TGTGCCACCAGTGATAGGACAGGAACGGGCAAGCAGTTCTTC. Protein product: CATSDRTGTGKQFF.

This clonotype showed up many times. This chain uses TRBV27 with TRBJ1-1; weak D call: TRBD1 (5 bases). This CDR3 is 16 amino acids long. From germline, CDR1 is MNHEY and CDR2 SMNVEV (reference sequence). V lost 5 bases and J lost 8, with 24 bases in between. The CDR3 here is CASSPEKRGNNVEAFF. For the CDR3, the DNA is TGTGCCAGCAGTCCAGAAAAAAGGGGTAACAATGTGGAAGCTTTCTTT.

As concerns this clonotype: A read error is possible here, since a much larger clone lies one base away. This rearrangement joins TRBV7-6 to TRBJ2-1; TRBD2 aligns across 7 bases. CDR3 length equals 14 residues. V shed 8 bases, J shed 5 bases, and the junction held 9 bases outside the gene matches. Germline values: CDR1 SGHVS, CDR2 FNYEAQ. The CDR3 loop is CASAGGTIDNEQFF. In DNA form, the CDR3 reads TGTGCCAGCGCAGGCGGGACTATCGACAATGAGCAGTTCTTC.

This clonotype has a count of ten or more. The rearrangement joins TRBV11-2 to TRBJ2-2; unclear D gene. CDR1 is SGHAT, CDR2 FQNNGV, per germline. The CDR3 runs to 16 residues. V dropped 0 bases and J dropped 2 bases, with 10 bases sitting between them. The CDR3 reads CASSLDSSGNTGELFF. In DNA, the CDR3 is TGTGCCAGCAGCTTAGATAGCAGTGGTAACACCGGGGAGCTGTTTTTT.

A few counts support this clonotype. Being one base from a much bigger clone, this may be a read error. The CDR3 sequence is CASSQVAQGGLGGQFF. DNA for the CDR3: TGTGCCAGCAGCCAAGTCGCACAGGGGGGTTTAGGTGGGCAGTTCTTC. The chain has TRBV3-1 and TRBJ2-1; 8 bases fit TRBD1. Trimming removed 1 base from V and 12 bases from J; junction bases left unmatched: 14. Germline assignment: CDR1 LGHDT and CDR2 YNNKEL (reference sequence). This CDR3 comprises 16 residues.

This clonotype has a count of ten or more. V usage is TRBV28 and J usage is TRBJ1-2, with D tentatively TRBD1 (5 bases). V lost 7 bases and J lost 8, with 20 bases in between. The CDR3 is 14 amino acids. The V gene's germline CDR1 is MDHEN and CDR2 SYDVKM. The CDR3 DNA follows: TGTGCCAGCACCTCTCAGGGTGGAGGCAGGGGCTACACCTTC. This sequence encodes CASTSQGGGRGYTF.

At least ten counts were recorded for this clonotype. The rearrangement links TRBV12-3 or TRBV12-4 to TRBJ2-7, with TRBD2 matching 10 bases. V lost 8 bases to trimming and J lost 2 bases; unmatched junction nucleotides: 3. The length of the CDR3 is 13 residues. The CDR3 reads CASGTSATYEQYF. CDR3 DNA: TGTGCCAGCGGGACTAGCGCTACCTACGAGCAGTACTTC.

This chain joins TRBV25-1 and TRBJ2-7; TRBD1 aligns across 7 bases. The germline CDR1 and CDR2 sequences are MGHDK and SYGVNS. The CDR3 is 16 amino acids. The V and J ends lost 5 bases and 5 bases, in that order; junction bases with no gene match: 15. The CDR3 sequence is CASSHTQGTVSDEQYF. CDR3 bases: TGTGCCAGCAGTCACACCCAGGGGACAGTTTCGGACGAGCAGTACTTC.

This clonotype was picked up many times. The chain recombines TRBV6-2 or TRBV6-3 with TRBJ2-5; TRBD1 matches 7 bases. This CDR3 region has 14 residues. Germline V lookup: CDR1 MNHEY, CDR2 SVGEGT. V lost 5 bases and J lost 5; bases outside the gene matches: 8. CDR3 DNA: TGTGCCAGCAGTCCACTGACAGGGTTTGAGACCCAGTACTTC. As protein: CASSPLTGFETQYF.